This T cell receptor (beta chain) was obtained from a study of blood T cell repertoires in COVID-19. Study-wide context: Italy, Spain and the United States were the sources of the convalescent and acute COVID-19 samples.

Trimming stripped 1 base from V and 5 bases from J, with 5 bases between. The CDR3 runs 12 residues. Germline V CDR1 and CDR2: SGHVS, FNYEAQ. Using immunoSEQ multiplex PCR, the repertoire was profiled, and TCRdb retains in-frame clones only, with some absent. The sample includes about 170,000 clones, about 87% of them seen just once. This chain joins TRBV7-6 and TRBJ2-5; D gene ambiguous. The sequenced sample consisted of peripheral blood. The sequence was collected from a woman of 80 years or more with COVID-19, enrolled during active disease. The CDR3 DNA follows: TGTGCCAGCAGCTTAGGGGCGGAGACCCAGTACTTC. Translating gives CASSLGAETQYF. The variable domain in full, with the rest retrieved from reference TRBV7-6 and TRBJ2-5, is GAGVSQSPRYKVTKRGQDVALRCDPISGHVSLYWYRQALGQGPEFLTYFNYEAQQDKSGLPNDRFSAERPEGSISTLTIQRTEQRDSAMYRCASSLGAETQYFGPGTRLLVL.